This T cell receptor beta chain emerged from a study of blood T cells in healthy people across ages. Findings and caveats of the study: In these data, TCR beta diversity tracked strongly with naive T cell percentage.

The use of a sample-barcoded 5' primer and a J-beta primer mix characterized a second PCR of roughly 6 to 11 cycles. Every sample returned 2.5 million or more CDR3-containing paired-end reads. TCRdb fed the 5' RACE reads into MiXCR, producing one record per CDR3 protein. The sample lists 630,000 or so distinct CDR3 sequences; less than 40% were seen once. The CDR3 has 14 amino acids. Deletions cut 6 bases from V and 6 bases from J, with 15 bases between. CDR1 and CDR2 from the germline V gene are MNHEY and SVGAGI. About this clonotype itself: Its antigen is as yet unknown.

This clonotype was obtained from a woman of 80 years or more in good health. Source material: blood. The chain recombines TRBV6-5 with TRBJ2-1; D is uncertain. The CDR3, as DNA: TGTGCCAGCAGGACGAGCCCGGGCATCAATGAGCAGTTCTTC. Translated: CASRTSPGINEQFF.